This is a list of T cell receptor beta chains from one sample in a study of T cells in localized non-small cell lung cancer. TCRdb's table, derived via immunoSEQ multiplex PCR, lists solely in-frame clones and lacks some. The table lists approximately 64,000 clones, roughly 90% of them singletons. Sequenced material: peripheral blood, taken before any cancer treatment. These receptors all stem from a woman aged 35-75 years with stage I lung adenocarcinoma. The CDR3 runs from the conserved cysteine through the conserved F or W. D genes are given only for firm matches. Not every row has a clone size; where given, it reads once, few, many or a size class.

- TRBD1 TRBJ1-1 TRBV2 TGTGCCAGCAGTGAAGAGCCAGGGGGAGCTTTCTTT CASSEEPGGAFF
- TRBD2 TRBJ2-7 TRBV5-1 TGCGCCAGCAGCCCTGCCGGGACTAGCGAACGGGGCGAGCAGTACTTC CASSPAGTSERGEQYF
- TRBD2 TRBJ2-3 TRBV4-2 TGTGCCAGCAGCTCACGACTAGCGGGGGAGGATACGCAGTATTTT CASSSRLAGEDTQYF
- - TRBJ1-2 TRBV29-1 TGCAGCGTAGGGACGCCGGTTGATGGCTACACCTTC CSVGTPVDGYTF
- - TRBJ2-7 TRBV6-1 TGTGCCAGCACCCGGATTGGGGGATCTTCTGTCGAGCAGTACTTC CASTRIGGSSVEQYF
- - TRBJ1-5 TRBV7-6 TGTGCCAGCAGCCCGATGGGAGGCATCCGTGGCAATCAGCCCCAGCATTTT CASSPMGGIRGNQPQHF
- TRBD1 TRBJ1-5 TRBV6-6 TGTGCCAGCAGTTACCCAACGACAGGGTTGGCTCAGCCCCAGCATTTT CASSYPTTGLAQPQHF
- TRBD2 TRBJ2-4 TRBV11-2 TGTGCCAGCTCGAAGGCGGGGGGCGGGGACATTCAGTACTTC CASSKAGGGDIQYF
- - TRBJ1-2 TRBV9 TGTGCCAGCAGCGTCCAGGAAGACTATGGCTACACCTTC CASSVQEDYGYTF
- - TRBJ1-1 TRBV7-8 TGTGCCAGCAGCTCACAGACAGTGAACACTGAAGCTTTCTTT CASSSQTVNTEAFF
- TRBD1 TRBJ2-7 TRBV7-2 TGTGCCAGCAGTCTTACGACAGGGTTTTACGAGCAGTACTTC CASSLTTGFYEQYF
few - TRBJ1-1 TRBV19 TGTGCCAGTAGTATAGGCAGGTTTGAAGCTTTCTTT CASSIGRFEAFF
- - TRBJ1-1 TRBV19 TGTGCCAGTAGTAATCGGAGGGACACTGAAGCTTTCTTT CASSNRRDTEAFF
- - TRBJ2-3 TRBV6-4 TGTGCCAGCAGTGAAAATCCCCTCGAGGATACGCAGTATTTT CASSENPLEDTQYF
- TRBD1 TRBJ2-7 TRBV9 TGTGCCAGCAGCCCCCGGGACAGGCCTCCCGAGCAGTACTTC CASSPRDRPPEQYF
- TRBD1 TRBJ1-2 TRBV5-1 TGCGCCAGCAGCCCTGTGTCGGGACAGGGGGTAAATGGCTACACCTTC CASSPVSGQGVNGYTF
- - TRBJ2-1 TRBV10-3 TGTGCCATCAGTACAGGGGAGGATGAGCAGTTCTTC CAISTGEDEQFF
- TRBD1 TRBJ2-1 TRBV30 TGTGCCTGGCAGGGGGTTTTATACAATGAGCAGTTCTTC CAWQGVLYNEQFF
- - TRBJ1-6 TRBV6-5 TGTGCCAGCAGTGACCAGGGAAATTCACCCCTCCACTTT CASSDQGNSPLHF
- TRBD1 TRBJ1-6 TRBV5-1 TGCGCCAGCAATACAGGGGGTGGAGATTCACCCCTCCACTTT CASNTGGGDSPLHF
- TRBD2 TRBJ2-1 TRBV5-4 TGTGCCAGCAGGGAGGCGGGAGGGAGCTCCTACAATGAGCAGTTCTTC CASREAGGSSYNEQFF
- TRBD1 TRBJ1-3 TRBV28 TGTGCCAGCAGCCGGACAGGCCTCGTCTCTGGAAACACCATATATTTT CASSRTGLVSGNTIYF